These 12 T cell receptor beta chains share one sample of origin, sequenced in a study of PD-L1 blockade in urothelial cancer (dated by TCRdb to 2016 to 2017). The label giving this sample's time point can be read as: pretreatment peripheral blood. Receptor libraries were prepared by the immunoSEQ multiplex PCR assay. TCRdb's version of the immuneACCESS table is confined to in-frame rearrangements and falls short of the full clone set. An unresolved V gene accounts for under half of the shortfall where checked; the remainder is of unknown origin. The sample records approximately 50,000 clones, around 80% of which are singletons. The ten largest clones take up around 3.2% of the sample. The sample here was PBMCs, taken around atezolizumab (anti-PD-L1) treatment. The receptors shown here come from a man between 70 and 80 years old with urothelial cancer.

This clone was found once. This sequence joins TRBV11-3 and TRBJ2-1; TRBD2 agrees at 11 bases. This CDR3 has 17 amino acids. V lost 1 base, J lost 8 bases, and 10 bases stayed unmatched. In germline, CDR1 is SGHNT, CDR2 YENEEA. The CDR3 sequence: CASSLGPGLAVGYEQFF. The CDR3 DNA follows: TGTGCCAGCAGCTTAGGGCCGGGACTAGCGGTCGGCTATGAGCAGTTCTTC.

This chain connects TRBV19 to TRBJ2-5; 8 bases line up with TRBD2. Trimming removed 7 bases from V and 2 bases from J; junction bases left unmatched: 6. The CDR3 extends over 14 amino acids. Germline CDR1 LNHDA, CDR2 SQIVND (reference sequence). CDR3 sequence (DNA): TGTGCCAGTAAAGAGCGGGGGAGTCAAGAGACCCAGTACTTC. This sequence encodes CASKERGSQETQYF.

The chain has TRBV19 and TRBJ2-1; the match to TRBD1 covers 8 bases. The CDR3 covers 15 residues. Germline CDR1 reads LNHDA; CDR2 reads SQIVND (reference sequence). V lost 3 bases, J lost 6 bases, and 7 bases stayed unmatched. The CDR3 DNA follows: TGTGCCAGTAGTATCCTCTCACAGGGGGGCAATGAGCAGTTCTTC. This gives the protein CASSILSQGGNEQFF.

This CDR3 is CASTQGRGGRGTEAFF. The CDR3 region has the DNA TGTGCCAGCACCCAGGGGAGGGGGGGCCGAGGGACTGAAGCTTTCTTT. The chain combines TRBV7-2 with TRBJ1-1; perhaps TRBD1 as D (6 bases). The CDR3 is 16 residues long. V was cut by 7 bases and J by 5 bases, with 23 bases left in between. Germline V gene data show CDR1 as SGHTA and CDR2 as FQGNSA.

J is TRBJ2-2 and V is TRBV4-3; D is unclear. V lost 0 bases to trimming and J lost 5 bases, with 10 bases between them. CDR1 LGHNA and CDR2 YSLEER come from the germline V gene. The CDR3 runs to 15 residues. In DNA, the CDR3 is TGCGCCAGCAGCCAAGATGGAGTGGAAACCGGGGAGCTGTTTTTT. Its protein product is CASSQDGVETGELFF.

The CDR3, as DNA: TGTGCCAGCAGCTCCGACAGGGGGAGCACAGATACGCAGTATTTT. Translating it yields CASSSDRGSTDTQYF. This sequence joins TRBV2 and TRBJ2-3, with 9 bases matching TRBD1. Germline V gene lookup returns CDR1 SNHLY and CDR2 FYNNEI. The CDR3 covers 15 residues. V was clipped by 6 bases and J by 0 bases; unmatched bases: 4.

This clone was picked up a small number of times. The chain is built from TRBV5-1 and TRBJ2-1; no definite D call. This CDR3 is built from 15 residues. Per germline, CDR1 SGHRS and CDR2 YFSETQ. Trimming pared 4 bases from V and 0 bases from J, leaving 11 bases between. The CDR3 DNA reads as TGCGCCAGCAGCGGAGCAGAAAGCTCCTACAATGAGCAGTTCTTC. Residues: CASSGAESSYNEQFF.

The V call is TRBV7-9, the J call TRBJ1-5; TRBD1 matches at 7 bases. V shed 0 bases and J 4 bases; nucleotides not matched to a gene: 3. Germline-derived CDR1 and CDR2 are SEHNR and FQNEAQ (reference sequence). The CDR3 has 15 amino acids. CDR3 sequence: CASSLAGQQNQPQHF. The CDR3 DNA reads as TGTGCCAGCAGCTTAGCGGGACAGCAAAATCAGCCCCAGCATTTT.

V usage is TRBV5-5 and J usage is TRBJ1-1; possible D gene TRBD1, 5 bases. V dropped 5 bases and J dropped 5 bases, with 19 bases sitting between them. The germline V gene has CDR1 SGHKS and CDR2 YYEKEE (reference sequence). CDR3 size: 15 residues. The CDR3 DNA reads as TGTGCCAGCAGTTTTGCGGGGAGGGAGGGGACTGAAGCTTTCTTT. Translating it yields CASSFAGREGTEAFF.

The CDR3 coding sequence is TGTGCCAGCAGCGTAGATGTACTAGCGGGGGGTAATGAGCAGTTCTTC. This translates into CASSVDVLAGGNEQFF. V and J are TRBV9 and TRBJ2-1, with TRBD2 matching 12 bases. Germline V lookup: CDR1 SGDLS, CDR2 YYNGEE. The CDR3 length is 16 residues. V shed 0 bases, J shed 7 bases, and the junction held 5 bases outside the gene matches.

The V gene is TRBV27, the J gene TRBJ1-1; tentative D call: TRBD1 (6 bases). The CDR3 consists of 15 residues. Germline lookup yields CDR1 MNHEY and CDR2 SMNVEV (reference sequence). Trimming took 5 bases from V and 0 from J, leaving 13 bases between them. The CDR3 DNA reads TGTGCCAGCAGTATTTCGCAGGGGATGAACACTGAAGCTTTCTTT. Translating gives CASSISQGMNTEAFF.

V and J are TRBV5-4 and TRBJ1-6; unclear D gene. The ends were cut back, 2 bases at V and 7 bases at J, with 7 bases in the middle. The CDR3 has 13 residues. Germline CDR1 reads SGHNT; CDR2 reads YYREEE (reference sequence). The CDR3 sequence: CASSFLLNSPLHF. The CDR3 DNA is TGTGCCAGCAGCTTTTTGCTAAATTCACCCCTCCACTTT.